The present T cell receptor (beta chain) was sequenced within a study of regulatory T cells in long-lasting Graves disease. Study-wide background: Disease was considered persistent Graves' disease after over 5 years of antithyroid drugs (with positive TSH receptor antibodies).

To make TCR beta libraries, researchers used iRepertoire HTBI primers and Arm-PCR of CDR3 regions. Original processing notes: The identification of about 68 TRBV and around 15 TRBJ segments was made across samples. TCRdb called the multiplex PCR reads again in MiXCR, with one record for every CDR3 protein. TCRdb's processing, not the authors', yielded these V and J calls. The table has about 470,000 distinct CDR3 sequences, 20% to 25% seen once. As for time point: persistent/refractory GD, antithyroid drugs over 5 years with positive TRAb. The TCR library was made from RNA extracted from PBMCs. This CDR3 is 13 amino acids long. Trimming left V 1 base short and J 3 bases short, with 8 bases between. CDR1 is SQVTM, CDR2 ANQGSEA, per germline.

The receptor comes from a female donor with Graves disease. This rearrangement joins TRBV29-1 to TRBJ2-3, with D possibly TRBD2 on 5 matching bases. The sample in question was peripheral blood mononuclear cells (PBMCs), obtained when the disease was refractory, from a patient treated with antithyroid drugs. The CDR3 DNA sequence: TGCAGCGTTGAAGTCGGCGGGACAGATACGCAGTATTTT. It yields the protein CSVEVGGTDTQYF.